These 18 T cell receptor beta chains share one sample of origin, sequenced in a study of T cells in Graves' hyperthyroidism and ophthalmopathy. Authors of the study amplified TCR beta CDR3 regions from RNA transcripts. In the first-round RT-PCR of the TCR CDR3, the HTBI primer set was used. TCRdb processed the multiplex PCR reads anew with MiXCR; each CDR3 protein has one entry. Here the sample spans 500,000 to 750,000 distinct CDR3 sequences, approximately 14% being singletons. Sequencing used blood. Every receptor here comes from a woman aged 30 to 39 with Graves' hyperthyroidism.

The V and J genes are TRBV29-1 and TRBJ2-2; D is perhaps TRBD1 (5 bases). Germline CDR1 reads SQVTM; CDR2 reads ANQGSEA. V dropped 7 bases and J dropped 2 bases, with 14 bases sitting between them. The CDR3 loop spans 14 amino acids. Here the CDR3 reads CSGRVGANTGELFF. The CDR3 coding sequence is TGCAGCGGACGGGTAGGGGCTAACACCGGGGAGCTGTTTTTT.

This chain joins TRBV28 and TRBJ1-5; D is ambiguous. This CDR3 region has 16 residues. Germline CDR1 MDHEN, CDR2 SYDVKM. V was pared by 4 bases and J by 2 bases, with 15 bases between. The CDR3 region is CASSSTEWGGNQPQHF. The DNA for the CDR3 is TGTGCCAGCAGTTCCACCGAGTGGGGAGGCAATCAGCCCCAGCATTTT. Variable domain in full (rest from reference TRBV28 and TRBJ1-5): DVKVTQSSRYLVKRTGEKVFLECVQDMDHENMFWYRQDPGLGLRLIYFSYDVKMKEKGDIPEGYSVSREKKERFSLILESASTNQTSMYLCASSSTEWGGNQPQHFGDGTRLSIL.

This chain connects TRBV5-4 to TRBJ1-1; 8 bases map to TRBD1. V gave up 3 bases and J gave up 5 bases; unmatched junction bases: 9. Germline loops: CDR1 SGHNT, CDR2 YYREEE (reference sequence). This CDR3 has 15 amino acids. CDR3 nucleotide sequence: TGTGCCAGCAGCTATACCCAGGGGGCGGCAACTGAAGCTTTCTTT. Translation gives CASSYTQGAATEAFF.

This sequence joins TRBV4-1 and TRBJ2-3; possible D gene TRBD2, 6 bases. The V end was cut by 1 base, the J end by 0 bases, with 11 bases between. The germline CDR1 and CDR2 sequences are MGHRA and YSYEKL. This CDR3 region has 16 residues. CDR3 residues: CASSQVAGRSTDTQYF. Here the CDR3 DNA reads TGCGCCAGCAGCCAAGTTGCGGGACGGAGCACAGATACGCAGTATTTT.

This clonotype has ten or more counts. The CDR3 DNA follows: TGTGCCAGCAGAGCCTCCCCACAGATCTATGGCTACACCTTC. This encodes CASRASPQIYGYTF. The chain links TRBV12-3 or TRBV12-4 to TRBJ1-2; D unresolved. The V end lost 6 bases, the J end lost 4 bases, and 15 bases lay between the germline ends. The CDR3 extends over 14 amino acids.

This clonotype has a handful of counts. The chain recombines TRBV5-6 with TRBJ2-7; 8 bases are shared with TRBD1. Germline loops: CDR1 SGHDT, CDR2 YYEEEE. Germline trimming cut 4 bases from V and 1 base from J; bases unmatched to any gene: 16. The CDR3 has 18 amino acids. The CDR3 coding sequence is TGTGCCAGCAGCAAGGACAGGGAGTATCGTTTAGGTTCCTACGAGCAGTACTTC. Translating gives CASSKDREYRLGSYEQYF. The full variable domain, with the rest looked up from reference TRBV5-6 and TRBJ2-7, is DAGVTQSPTHLIKTRGQQVTLRCSPKSGHDTVSWYQQALGQGPQFIFQYYEEEERQRGNFPDRFSGHQFPNYSSELNVNALLLGDSALYLCASSKDREYRLGSYEQYFGPGTRLTVT.

This clonotype was counted many times. This chain joins TRBV5-6 and TRBJ2-1; perhaps TRBD2 as D (5 bases). Between the trimmed V and J ends, which lost 4 bases and 0 bases, there was a span of 14 bases. Germline loops: CDR1 SGHDT, CDR2 YYEEEE. The CDR3 spans 16 residues. CDR3 coding DNA: TGTGCCAGCAGCCCACCGACTGGGAGCTCCTACAATGAGCAGTTCTTC. It specifies CASSPPTGSSYNEQFF.

This clonotype was recorded many times. The CDR3 is CASSQDRSGQARNTIYF. Written as DNA, the CDR3 is TGTGCCAGCAGCCAAGATCGGTCGGGTCAGGCAAGAAACACCATATATTTT. V is TRBV3-1 and J is TRBJ1-3; D call uncertain. CDR1 is LGHDT and CDR2 is YNNKEL in the germline V gene (reference sequence). V lost 0 bases, J lost 5 bases, and 17 bases lay in between. The CDR3 contains 17 residues.

This clonotype was recorded at least ten times. The chain joins TRBV28 to TRBJ2-7; D is possibly TRBD2 (6 bases). Trimming stripped 2 bases from V and 4 bases from J, with 9 bases between. The germline CDR1 and CDR2 sequences are MDHEN and SYDVKM. This CDR3 is built from 13 residues. DNA for the CDR3: TGTGCCAGCAGTTTACTACGGGAGTACGAGCAGTACTTC. It translates to CASSLLREYEQYF.

Written as DNA, the CDR3 is TGTGCCACCAGTGATTTGGGTTTCGCCTATGGCTACACCTTC. It translates to CATSDLGFAYGYTF. This chain connects TRBV24-1 to TRBJ1-2; the D is unclear. The germline V gene has CDR1 KGHDR and CDR2 SFDVKD. Between the trimmed V and J ends, which lost 0 bases and 4 bases, there was a span of 8 bases. CDR3 length equals 14 residues.

This chain links TRBV27 with TRBJ2-1, with D tentatively TRBD1 or TRBD2 (5 bases each). The V end was cut by 3 bases, the J end by 8 bases, with 23 bases between. Germline loops: CDR1 MNHEY, CDR2 SMNVEV (reference sequence). This CDR3 is built from 17 residues. CDR3 nucleotide sequence: TGTGCCAGCAGTTTTATCGTAGGATTGGGGCTGGGGGATGAGCAGTTCTTC. Its protein product is CASSFIVGLGLGDEQFF.

There are a few counts of this clonotype. This chain links TRBV18 with TRBJ1-1, with D possibly being TRBD1 (5 bases). The ends were cut back, 0 bases at V and 5 bases at J, with 13 bases in the middle. Per germline, CDR1 KGHSH and CDR2 LQKENI. The CDR3 covers 15 residues. The CDR3 DNA sequence: TGTGCCAGCTCACCACCGCACGGGGGGGGGACTGAAGCTTTCTTT. Translating gives CASSPPHGGGTEAFF.

In this sample, this clonotype turned up many times. The V gene is TRBV12-3 or TRBV12-4, the J gene TRBJ2-3; D ambiguous. V gave up 5 bases and J gave up 7 bases, with 13 bases separating them. The CDR3 has 13 residues. The CDR3 DNA follows: TGTGCCAGCAGTATAAGTCCAGCGAATACGCAGTATTTT. It yields the protein CASSISPANTQYF.

There are a few counts of this clonotype. This sequence joins TRBV18 and TRBJ2-2; D unclear. Trimming stripped 3 bases from V and 1 base from J, with 9 bases between. CDR1 and CDR2 from the germline V gene are KGHSH and LQKENI. The CDR3 has 15 amino acids. The CDR3 DNA sequence: TGTGCCAGCTCACCCTTTCCCAGGAACACCGGGGAGCTGTTTTTT. Encoded protein: CASSPFPRNTGELFF.

In this sample, this clonotype turned up many times. J is TRBJ2-7 and V is TRBV7-9; 7 positions agree with TRBD1. Trimming at V came to 3 bases and at J to 1 base, leaving 9 bases not matched to a gene. The germline CDR1 and CDR2 sequences are SEHNR and FQNEAQ (reference sequence). This CDR3 is 16 amino acids long. CDR3 bases: TGTGCCAGCAGCTTCTCACAGGGGTTCGGTTCCTACGAGCAGTACTTC. This translates into CASSFSQGFGSYEQYF. The full variable domain, rest sourced from reference TRBV7-9 and TRBJ2-7, is DTGVSQNPRHKITKRGQNVTFRCDPISEHNRLYWYRQTLGQGPEFLTYFQNEAQLEKSRLLSDRFSAERPKGSFSTLEIQRTEQGDSAMYLCASSFSQGFGSYEQYFGPGTRLTVT.

This clonotype has a count of ten or more. V is TRBV28 and J is TRBJ2-4; D is uncertain. Trimming stripped 5 bases from V and 0 bases from J, with 14 bases between. Germline CDR1 MDHEN, CDR2 SYDVKM. The CDR3 is made up of 16 amino acids. The CDR3 DNA sequence: TGTGCCAGCAGTGTGCGCCGAATAATAGCCAAAAACATTCAGTACTTC. It specifies CASSVRRIIAKNIQYF.

This clonotype was counted only a few times. The CDR3 loop is CASSLVTGGYNEQFF. The CDR3 DNA sequence: TGCGCCAGCAGCTTGGTTACAGGGGGCTACAATGAGCAGTTCTTC. The chain carries TRBV5-1 and TRBJ2-1; 8 nucleotides align to TRBD1. Germline CDR1 is SGHRS and CDR2 is YFSETQ. This CDR3 has 15 amino acids. V dropped 0 bases and J dropped 3; count of bases not matched to a gene: 2.

This clonotype has at least ten counts. The rearrangement uses TRBV20-1 and TRBJ1-5; the match to TRBD1 covers 8 bases. The CDR3 consists of 15 residues. CDR1 is DFQATT and CDR2 is SNEGSKA in the germline V gene (reference sequence). Trimming at V came to 4 bases and at J to 2 bases, leaving 7 bases not matched to a gene. The CDR3 DNA follows: TGCAGTGCTATCAGGGGGCAAGTAGGCAATCAGCCCCAGCATTTT. Its translation: CSAIRGQVGNQPQHF.